This TCR beta chain emerged from a study of blood T cells in healthy people across ages. Study observations and caveats: Roughly linear declines in TCR beta diversity per million T cells occurred with age.

The CDR3 spans 13 residues. It was with a sample-barcoded 5' primer and a J-beta primer mix that a second PCR of roughly 6 to 12 cycles was run. Tags on each cDNA molecule came from a template-switch adaptor with 12 random nucleotides. Samples each returned at least 3 million CDR3-containing paired-end reads. TCRdb fed the 5' RACE reads into MiXCR, producing one record per CDR3 protein. Seen here are 650,000 to 1,000,000 distinct CDR3 sequences, under 40% observed once, and the top ten hold about an eighth. Per individual sample, total RNA of at least 6 micrograms was extracted. Comment on this clonotype: Its cognate antigen is unknown.

The receptor comes from a man between 18 and 29 years old in good health. J is TRBJ1-2 and V is TRBV21-1; TRBD1 is the table's D call and was not checked against the DNA. TRBV21-1 is annotated as a pseudogene. Material for sequencing was blood. The CDR3 DNA reads TGTGCCAGCATGGGAGACAGGGTAGAAGGCTACACCTTC. Translation gives CASMGDRVEGYTF.